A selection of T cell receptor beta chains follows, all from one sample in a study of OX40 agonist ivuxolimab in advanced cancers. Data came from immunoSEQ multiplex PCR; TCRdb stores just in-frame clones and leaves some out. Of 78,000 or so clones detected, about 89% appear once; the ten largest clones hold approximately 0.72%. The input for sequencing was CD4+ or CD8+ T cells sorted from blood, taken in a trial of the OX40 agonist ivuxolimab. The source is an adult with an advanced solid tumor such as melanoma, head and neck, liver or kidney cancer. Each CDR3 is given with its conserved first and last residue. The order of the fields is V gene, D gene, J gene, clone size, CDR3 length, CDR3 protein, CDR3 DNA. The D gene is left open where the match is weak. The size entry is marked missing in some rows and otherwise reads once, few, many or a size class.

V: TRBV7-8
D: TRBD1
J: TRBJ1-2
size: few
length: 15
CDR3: CASSNRDRTNYGYTF
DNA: TGTGCCAGCAGCAACCGGGACAGGACTAACTATGGCTACACCTTC

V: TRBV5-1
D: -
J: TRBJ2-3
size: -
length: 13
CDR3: CASSEQGTDTQYF
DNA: TGCGCCAGCAGCGAACAGGGAACAGATACGCAGTATTTT

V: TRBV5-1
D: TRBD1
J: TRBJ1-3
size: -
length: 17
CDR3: CASSLGFGTESGNTIYF
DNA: TGCGCCAGCAGCTTGGGTTTCGGGACAGAATCTGGAAACACCATATATTTT

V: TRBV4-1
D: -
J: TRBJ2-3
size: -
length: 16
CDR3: CASSQGGQATTDTQYF
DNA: TGCGCCAGCAGCCAAGGAGGTCAGGCGACCACAGATACGCAGTATTTT

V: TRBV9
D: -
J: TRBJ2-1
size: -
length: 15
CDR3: CASSVEGVPWDEQFF
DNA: TGTGCCAGCAGCGTAGAAGGGGTCCCTTGGGATGAGCAGTTCTTC

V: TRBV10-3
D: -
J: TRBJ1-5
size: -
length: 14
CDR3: CAISEGGSNQPQHF
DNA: TGTGCCATCAGTGAGGGGGGTAGCAATCAGCCCCAGCATTTT

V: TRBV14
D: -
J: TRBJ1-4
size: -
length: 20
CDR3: CASSQDLLAVRSATNEKLFF
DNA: TGTGCCAGCAGCCAAGATTTACTAGCGGTCAGATCTGCAACTAATGAAAAACTGTTTTTT

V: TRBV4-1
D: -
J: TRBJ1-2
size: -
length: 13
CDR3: CASSQLSGGAHTF
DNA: TGCGCCAGCAGCCAATTGTCTGGGGGGGCCCACACCTTC

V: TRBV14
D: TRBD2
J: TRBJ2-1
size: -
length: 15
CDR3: CASSQLTGGYNEQFF
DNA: TGTGCCAGCAGCCAATTAACGGGGGGGTACAATGAGCAGTTCTTC

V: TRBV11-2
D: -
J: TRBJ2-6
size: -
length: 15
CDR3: CASSDDGRGANVLTF
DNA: TGTGCCAGCAGTGACGACGGACGTGGGGCCAACGTCCTGACTTTC

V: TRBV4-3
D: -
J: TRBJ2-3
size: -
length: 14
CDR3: CASSQERVVYTQYF
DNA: TGCGCCAGCAGCCAAGAAAGGGTTGTGTATACGCAGTATTTT

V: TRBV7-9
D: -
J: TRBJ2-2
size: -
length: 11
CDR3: CASRYTGELFF
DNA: TGTGCCAGCAGATATACCGGGGAGCTGTTTTTT

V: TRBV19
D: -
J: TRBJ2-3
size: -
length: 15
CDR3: CASSIGPGGTDTQYF
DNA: TGTGCCAGTAGTATCGGTCCCGGGGGCACAGATACGCAGTATTTT

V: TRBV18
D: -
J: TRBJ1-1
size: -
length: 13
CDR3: CATTGQVNTEAFF
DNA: TGTGCCACCACAGGTCAGGTGAACACTGAAGCTTTCTTT

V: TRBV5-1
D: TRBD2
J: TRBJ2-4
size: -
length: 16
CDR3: CASSLEGSGGTSIQYF
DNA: TGCGCCAGCAGCTTGGAAGGGTCGGGCGGGACTAGCATTCAGTACTTC

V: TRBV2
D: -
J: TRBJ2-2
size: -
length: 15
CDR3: CASSRVGSNTGELFF
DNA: TGTGCCAGCTCGAGGGTGGGATCGAACACCGGGGAGCTGTTTTTT

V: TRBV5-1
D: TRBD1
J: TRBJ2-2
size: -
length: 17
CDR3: CASSLGGQGANTGELFF
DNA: TGCGCCAGCAGCTTGGGCGGGCAGGGGGCTAACACCGGGGAGCTGTTTTTT

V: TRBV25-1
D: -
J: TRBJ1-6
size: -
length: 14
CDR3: CASSLSSYNSPLHF
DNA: TGTGCCAGCAGTTTGAGCTCCTATAATTCACCCCTCCACTTT

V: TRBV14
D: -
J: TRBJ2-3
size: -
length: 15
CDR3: CASSLYSWSTDTQYF
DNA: TGTGCCAGCAGCCTCTACAGCTGGAGCACAGATACGCAGTATTTT

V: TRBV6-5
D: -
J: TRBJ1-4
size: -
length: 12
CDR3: CASRGTAGKLFF
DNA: TGTGCCAGCAGGGGGACGGCGGGAAAACTGTTTTTT

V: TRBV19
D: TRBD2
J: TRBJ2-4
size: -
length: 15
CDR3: CASSRGRADKNIQYF
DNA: TGTGCCAGTAGTCGCGGGAGGGCTGACAAAAACATTCAGTACTTC

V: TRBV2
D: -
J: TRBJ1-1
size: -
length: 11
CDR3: CASTYVTEAFF
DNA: TGTGCCAGCACCTACGTAACTGAAGCTTTCTTT

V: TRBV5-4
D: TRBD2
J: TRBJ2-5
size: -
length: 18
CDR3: CASSSTLWGGRGQETQYF
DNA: TGTGCCAGCAGCTCCACGCTATGGGGGGGGAGAGGCCAAGAGACCCAGTACTTC

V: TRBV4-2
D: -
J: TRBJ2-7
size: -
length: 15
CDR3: CASSPHRDSTGEQYF
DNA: TGTGCCAGCAGCCCCCACCGGGACTCCACCGGGGAGCAGTACTTC

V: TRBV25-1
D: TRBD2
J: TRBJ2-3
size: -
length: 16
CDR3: CASSDPSGPSTDTQYF
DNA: TGTGCCAGCAGTGACCCTAGCGGTCCTAGCACAGATACGCAGTATTTT